Listed below are T cell receptor beta chains from one sample, sequenced in a study of cytomegalovirus exposure and HLA in healthy donors. The table came from immunoSEQ multiplex PCR; TCRdb's copy has only in-frame clones and leaves some out. This sample has around 110,000 clones, with around 81% found just once. Sample: PBMCs. The receptors come from a young woman in good health and CMV-seronegative. The CDR3 runs from the conserved cysteine through the conserved F or W. D genes are given only for firm matches. Expanded clones get a size class; other rows say once, few or many, or leave the size out.

D gene: TRBD2; J gene: TRBJ2-1; V gene: TRBV19; clone size: .; CDR3 DNA: TGTGCCAGCAATAGCGGGAAAAACTACAATGAGCAGTTCTTC; CDR3 protein: CASNSGKNYNEQFF
D gene: TRBD2; J gene: TRBJ2-3; V gene: TRBV14; clone size: .; CDR3 DNA: TGTGCCAGCAGCCAAGGACTAGCGGAAACAGATACGCAGTGTTTT; CDR3 protein: CASSQGLAETDTQCF
D gene: .; J gene: TRBJ1-3; V gene: TRBV5-1; clone size: .; CDR3 DNA: TGCGCCAGCAGCCCCAAAACAGGGAGCACTGGAAACACCATATATTTT; CDR3 protein: CASSPKTGSTGNTIYF
D gene: TRBD1; J gene: TRBJ2-7; V gene: TRBV29-1; clone size: .; CDR3 DNA: TGCAGCGTCGAGACAGGGACCTACGAGCAGTACTTC; CDR3 protein: CSVETGTYEQYF
D gene: .; J gene: TRBJ2-4; V gene: TRBV21-1; clone size: .; CDR3 DNA: TGTGCCAGCAGCAGCGGACAGGGACTAGCCAAAAACATTCAGTACTTC; CDR3 protein: CASSSGQGLAKNIQYF
D gene: .; J gene: TRBJ2-7; V gene: TRBV9; clone size: .; CDR3 DNA: TGTGCCAGCAGCCCCGACAGGACTCCCTACGAGCAGTACTTC; CDR3 protein: CASSPDRTPYEQYF
D gene: .; J gene: TRBJ2-1; V gene: TRBV7-2; clone size: once; CDR3 DNA: TGTGCCAGCAGCTTAGGGCTTTACAATGAGCAGTTCTTC; CDR3 protein: CASSLGLYNEQFF
D gene: .; J gene: TRBJ2-5; V gene: TRBV11-2; clone size: .; CDR3 DNA: TGTGCCAGCAGCACAGGAGAGACCCAGTACTTC; CDR3 protein: CASSTGETQYF
D gene: .; J gene: TRBJ2-5; V gene: TRBV7-2; clone size: .; CDR3 DNA: TGTGCCAGCAGCTTAGGACAGGGAGGACAAGAGACCCAGTACTTC; CDR3 protein: CASSLGQGGQETQYF
D gene: TRBD2; J gene: TRBJ2-2; V gene: TRBV11-2; clone size: .; CDR3 DNA: TGTGCCAGCAGCATAAATGATCAGCGGGAGATCACCGGGGAGCTGTTTTTT; CDR3 protein: CASSINDQREITGELFF
D gene: TRBD1; J gene: TRBJ2-1; V gene: TRBV7-7; clone size: .; CDR3 DNA: TGTGCCAGCAGCTCTGACTACAGGGGGGACAATGAGCAGTTCTTC; CDR3 protein: CASSSDYRGDNEQFF
D gene: TRBD2; J gene: TRBJ2-3; V gene: TRBV7-9; clone size: .; CDR3 DNA: TGTGCCAGCAGCTTTACTAGCGGGGGTAGCACAGATACGCAGTATTTT; CDR3 protein: CASSFTSGGSTDTQYF
D gene: .; J gene: TRBJ1-2; V gene: TRBV18; clone size: few; CDR3 DNA: TGTGCCAGCTCACCGAACCAGGAACCTAACTATGGCTACACCTTC; CDR3 protein: CASSPNQEPNYGYTF
D gene: .; J gene: TRBJ2-5; V gene: TRBV19; clone size: .; CDR3 DNA: TGTGCCAGTAGCCTTGACGACAGTAACCAAGAGACCCAGTACTTC; CDR3 protein: CASSLDDSNQETQYF
D gene: .; J gene: TRBJ1-5; V gene: TRBV6-6; clone size: .; CDR3 DNA: TGTGCCAGCAGTTACTTAACAGCTAATCAGCCCCAGCATTTT; CDR3 protein: CASSYLTANQPQHF
D gene: .; J gene: TRBJ2-1; V gene: TRBV2; clone size: once; CDR3 DNA: TGTGCCAGCAGTGAAGGACTAGCCTACAATGAGCAGTTCTTC; CDR3 protein: CASSEGLAYNEQFF
D gene: .; J gene: TRBJ2-2; V gene: TRBV19; clone size: .; CDR3 DNA: TGTGCCAGTAGTATAACCCGAGGGCCGTTCGGGGAGCTGTTTTTT; CDR3 protein: CASSITRGPFGELFF
D gene: .; J gene: TRBJ1-1; V gene: TRBV9; clone size: .; CDR3 DNA: TGTGCCAGCAGCGTCACGGGCGGAGGCACTGAAGCTTTCTTT; CDR3 protein: CASSVTGGGTEAFF
D gene: TRBD2; J gene: TRBJ2-1; V gene: TRBV12-5; clone size: .; CDR3 DNA: TGTGCTAGTGGTTTGGTCCTAGCGGGAGGAGGCAATGAGCAGTTCTTC; CDR3 protein: CASGLVLAGGGNEQFF
D gene: .; J gene: TRBJ2-7; V gene: TRBV11-2; clone size: .; CDR3 DNA: TGTGCCAGCAGCCCTCAAGCTACTAGGGCCCACGAGCAGTACTTC; CDR3 protein: CASSPQATRAHEQYF
D gene: TRBD2; J gene: TRBJ2-7; V gene: TRBV29-1; clone size: .; CDR3 DNA: TGCAGCGTCAATCTAGCGGGAGGTTTCGACGAGCAGTACTTC; CDR3 protein: CSVNLAGGFDEQYF
D gene: .; J gene: TRBJ2-1; V gene: TRBV5-1; clone size: .; CDR3 DNA: TGCGCCAGCAGCTTGGGGATCCTAATCGGGAATGAGCAGTTCTTC; CDR3 protein: CASSLGILIGNEQFF